These 24 T cell receptor beta chains share one sample of origin, sequenced in a study of T cells in Graves' hyperthyroidism and ophthalmopathy (dated by TCRdb to about 2019). Library preparation employed multiplex PCR. Sequenced on an Illumina HiSeq 2000. TCR beta CDR3 regions were amplified from RNA transcripts. The TCR CDR3 was subjected to a first round of RT-PCR using the HTBI primer set and the Qiagen OneStep RT-PCR kit. TCRdb reprocessed the public reads (quality trimming at Q25 with fastp, clone calling with MiXCR) and kept in-frame beta chains. Merged by CDR3 protein, the rows form single entries marked with the most common genes and DNA. The sample table lists about 690,000 distinct CDR3 sequences, 17% of them with a count of one. In total, the top ten clones hold around 16% of the sample. Sequenced input: blood. These receptors originate from a man aged 50 to 59 with Graves' hyperthyroidism.

This clonotype was seen repeatedly, ten times or more. V and J are TRBV20-1 and TRBJ1-1, with TRBD1 matching over 9 bases. This CDR3 has 17 amino acids. The V and J ends lost 0 bases and 7 bases, in that order; junction bases with no gene match: 15. Germline CDR1 reads DFQATT; CDR2 reads SNEGSKA (reference sequence). The CDR3 region has the DNA TGCAGTGCTAGAGATTTTCGGACAGGGGCGACTAGTAATGAAGCTTTCTTT. This gives the protein CSARDFRTGATSNEAFF.

This clonotype appeared many times. In nucleotides, the CDR3 is TGTGCCAGCAACGACGGACAGGGAGTGACCCAGTACTTC. Protein sequence: CASNDGQGVTQYF. The chain employs TRBV6-2 or TRBV6-3 and TRBJ2-5; 8 positions match TRBD1. The CDR3 runs to 13 residues. CDR1 is MNHEY and CDR2 is SVGEGT in the germline V gene. With 7 bases clipped from V and 7 bases from J, the junction kept 8 bases outside the gene matches.

The sample holds one count of this clonotype. The chain joins TRBV11-2 to TRBJ2-1; 13 nucleotides align to TRBD2. CDR3 length: 17 amino acids. CDR1 and CDR2 from the germline V gene are SGHAT and FQNNGV. V dropped 1 base and J dropped 6; count of bases not matched to a gene: 6. The CDR3 bases are TGTGCCAGCAGCTTAGTGACTAGCGGGAGGTGGGCCAATGAGCAGTTCTTC. Translation: CASSLVTSGRWANEQFF.

The rearrangement uses TRBV6-1 and TRBJ2-7; D possibly corresponds to TRBD2 (6 bases). The CDR3 loop spans 13 amino acids. Germline V lookup: CDR1 MNHNS, CDR2 SASEGT. Trimming pared 6 bases from V and 5 bases from J, leaving 14 bases between. CDR3 coding DNA: TGTGCCAGCAGCCGCGGGGCAGGAAACGAGCAGTACTTC. Its translation: CASSRGAGNEQYF.

This clonotype was seen more than once but under ten times. The genes are TRBV3-1 and TRBJ2-3; 8 bases agree with TRBD2. This CDR3 region has 15 residues. V dropped 2 bases and J dropped 5; count of bases not matched to a gene: 6. The germline gives CDR1 LGHDT, CDR2 YNNKEL (reference sequence). This chain's CDR3 is CASSQIREGQDTQYF. In DNA, the CDR3 is TGTGCCAGCAGCCAAATCCGGGAGGGCCAAGATACGCAGTATTTT.

The chain carries TRBV5-1 and TRBJ1-4, with D possibly matching TRBD1 (6 bases). The CDR3 totals 16 residues. The germline V gene encodes CDR1 SGHRS and CDR2 YFSETQ. Trimming shortened V by 3 bases and J by 7 bases, and 19 bases separated the two germline ends. Here the CDR3 DNA reads TGCGCCAGCAGCTCCGTTCGGGGGGCTGAAGGTGAAAAACTGTTTTTT. It yields the protein CASSSVRGAEGEKLFF. The complete variable domain, with remaining parts taken from reference TRBV5-1 and TRBJ1-4, reads KAGVTQTPRYLIKTRGQQVTLSCSPISGHRSVSWYQQTPGQGLQFLFEYFSETQRNKGNFPGRFSGRQFSNSRSEMNVSTLELGDSALYLCASSSVRGAEGEKLFFGSGTQLSVL.

This clonotype has at least ten counts. The rearrangement uses TRBV7-9 and TRBJ2-2; 8 bases agree with TRBD1. CDR1 and CDR2 from the germline V gene are SEHNR and FQNEAQ (reference sequence). After removal of 0 bases from V and 3 bases from J, the junction contained 3 bases not matched to a gene. CDR3 length: 16 residues. The CDR3 DNA reads TGTGCCAGCAGCTTAGCCAGGGGGCCTGACACCGGGGAGCTGTTTTTT. Its protein is CASSLARGPDTGELFF.

This clonotype was observed a handful of times. The rearrangement joins TRBV3-1 to TRBJ2-3; D is unclear. Per the germline V gene, CDR1 is LGHDT and CDR2 is YNNKEL (reference sequence). Trimming took 2 bases from V and 4 from J, leaving 13 bases between them. The CDR3 loop spans 15 amino acids. The chain's CDR3 is CASSQLEGPPDTQYF. The CDR3 DNA sequence: TGTGCCAGCAGCCAACTTGAAGGACCCCCAGATACGCAGTATTTT.

At least ten counts were recorded for this clonotype. This chain uses TRBV2 with TRBJ1-2; 8 nucleotides align to TRBD1. CDR1 SNHLY and CDR2 FYNNEI come from the germline V gene. The CDR3 covers 17 residues. The junction had 16 bases not matched to a gene; V was cut back by 10 bases and J by 0 bases. This CDR3 is CANLLGQGYRANYGYTF. The CDR3 DNA reads TGTGCCAACCTGCTAGGACAGGGTTACAGAGCTAACTATGGCTACACCTTC. Full variable domain (remainder filled in from reference TRBV2 and TRBJ1-2): EPEVTQTPSHQVTQMGQEVILRCVPISNHLYFYWYRQILGQKVEFLVSFYNNEISEKSEIFDDQFSVERPDGSNFTLKIRSTKLEDSAMYFCANLLGQGYRANYGYTFGSGTRLTVV.

CDR3 bases: TGCAGTGCTAGAGGGAGCGCGGGAGGTCGCTACGAGCAGTACTTC. As protein: CSARGSAGGRYEQYF. The chain carries TRBV20-1 and TRBJ2-7; 8 nucleotides match TRBD2. The ends lost 1 base at V and 3 bases at J; junction bases unmatched: 8. CDR3 length: 15 amino acids. CDR1 and CDR2 (germline): DFQATT, SNEGSKA (reference sequence).

Many counts were recorded for this clonotype. This sequence joins TRBV6-2 or TRBV6-3 and TRBJ2-7; weak D call: TRBD1 (6 bases). V was shortened by 0 bases and J by 2 bases, with 11 bases between the two germline ends. Looked up from germline, CDR1 is MNHEY and CDR2 is SVGEGT. CDR3 size: 15 residues. The CDR3 DNA reads as TGTGCCAGCAGTTACTCCTACAGGGACCCCTACGAGCAGTACTTC. Protein product: CASSYSYRDPYEQYF.

The rearrangement links TRBV7-2 to TRBJ2-7, with no clear D. With 1 base removed from V and 3 bases from J, the gap between germline ends came to 13 bases. This CDR3 is 15 amino acids long. CDR1 and CDR2 (germline): SGHTA, FQGNSA. CDR3 sequence (DNA): TGTGCCAGCAGCTTAGTAACCAGGTCCTACTACGAGCAGTACTTC. Translation gives CASSLVTRSYYEQYF.

This clonotype was seen ten or more times. The J gene is TRBJ2-2, the V gene TRBV12-3 or TRBV12-4; no firm D call. The V end lost 1 base, the J end lost 7 bases, and 4 bases lay between the germline ends. This CDR3 has 12 residues. The DNA for the CDR3 is TGTGCCAGCAGTTTAGACATCGGGGAGCTGTTTTTT. Translation: CASSLDIGELFF.

This clonotype was detected many times. V is TRBV6-8 and J is TRBJ2-2; weak D call: TRBD2 (6 bases). Germline CDR1 MNHGY, CDR2 SAAAGT. V was shortened by 6 bases and J by 3 bases, with 20 bases between the two germline ends. The CDR3 runs 17 residues. CDR3 sequence: CASRGPPAGSDTGELFF. CDR3 nucleotide sequence: TGTGCCAGCAGAGGACCACCAGCGGGTAGCGACACCGGGGAGCTGTTTTTT.

Turning to this clonotype: A read error is possible here, since a much larger clone lies one base away. CDR3 region: CASSLPAVGSYKEQFF. Written as DNA, the CDR3 is TGTGCCAGCAGCCTACCCGCCGTTGGCTCCTACAAGGAGCAGTTCTTC. V is TRBV12-3 or TRBV12-4 and J is TRBJ2-1; no clear D gene. There are 16 residues in the CDR3.

As concerns this clonotype: The junction departs from the called germline gene at one end, perhaps through a read error. V usage is TRBV15 and J usage is TRBJ1-2; unclear D gene. The CDR3 sequence is 12 residues long. Germline CDR1 and CDR2: LNHNV and YYDKDF (reference sequence). The CDR3 loop reads CTTSAGTYGYTF. CDR3 coding DNA: TGTACCACCAGCGCTGGAACCTATGGCTACACCTTC.

This sequence joins TRBV29-1 and TRBJ1-1; D remains unclear. CDR3 length: 14 amino acids. The V and J ends lost 1 base and 4 bases respectively, with 13 bases between them. The germline V gene has CDR1 SQVTM and CDR2 ANQGSEA. The CDR3, as DNA: TGCAGCGTTGAAGTATTTGGGGAGGGCACTGAAGCTTTCTTT. Translated, it gives CSVEVFGEGTEAFF.

This clonotype was counted ten times or more. The rearrangement joins TRBV19 to TRBJ1-5; 7 bases match TRBD1. The CDR3 has 13 residues. V lost 9 bases, J lost 5 bases, and 7 bases stayed unmatched. CDR1 is LNHDA and CDR2 is SQIVND in the germline V gene (reference sequence). The CDR3 sequence is CASTDRVDQPQHF. The CDR3, as DNA: TGTGCCAGCACTGACAGGGTCGATCAGCCCCAGCATTTT. The variable domain in full, with the rest retrieved from reference TRBV19 and TRBJ1-5, is DGGITQSPKYLFRKEGQNVTLSCEQNLNHDAMYWYRQDPGQGLRLIYYSQIVNDFQKGDIAEGYSVSREKKESFPLTVTSAQKNPTAFYLCASTDRVDQPQHFGDGTRLSIL.

For this clonotype: A single base separates this from a much larger clone, so it may be a read error. The gene calls are TRBV12-3 or TRBV12-4 and TRBJ2-1; the D gene is possibly TRBD1 (6 bases). The V end lost 0 bases, the J end lost 12 bases, and 12 bases lay between the germline ends. The CDR3 has 13 amino acids. The CDR3 protein is CASSLALRTAQFF. DNA of the CDR3: TGTGCCAGCAGTTTAGCGTTGAGGACAGCGCAGTTCTTC.

This clonotype was picked up many times. This rearrangement joins TRBV7-8 to TRBJ2-3; 12 bases match TRBD2. CDR3 length: 18 amino acids. Germline CDR1 and CDR2: SGHVS and FQNEAQ. The V segment lost 5 bases and the J segment 2 bases; nucleotides outside the gene matches: 11. The CDR3 region has the DNA TGTGCCAGCAGCACAAGACTAGCGGGAGTGTTAGCCACAGATACGCAGTATTTT. The encoded protein is CASSTRLAGVLATDTQYF. Using reference TRBV7-8 and TRBJ2-3 for the parts outside the CDR3, the full variable domain is GAGVSQSPRYKVAKRGQDVALRCDPISGHVSLFWYQQALGQGPEFLTYFQNEAQLDKSGLPSDRFFAERPEGSVSTLKIQRTQQEDSAVYLCASSTRLAGVLATDTQYFGPGTRLTVL.

In its sample, this clonotype was seen many times. The chain employs TRBV30 and TRBJ1-2; D gene ambiguous. Trimming took off 2 bases at V and 8 bases at J, with 9 bases between the two ends. CDR1 GTSNPN and CDR2 SVGIG come from the germline V gene (reference sequence). The CDR3 runs 11 residues. The CDR3 is CAWSFIRGYTF. The CDR3, as DNA: TGTGCCTGGAGTTTTATTCGGGGCTACACCTTC.

The V call is TRBV24-1, the J call TRBJ2-7, with 9 bases fitting TRBD1. Germline CDR1 reads KGHDR; CDR2 reads SFDVKD. The CDR3 covers 15 residues. V lost 3 bases, J lost 6 bases, and 8 bases stayed unmatched. The CDR3 nucleotides are TGTGCCACCAGTGATCCTGGGACAGGGAGCGGCGAGCAGTACTTC. Translating it yields CATSDPGTGSGEQYF.

There are many counts of this clonotype. The chain links TRBV7-9 to TRBJ1-4; 10 bases line up with TRBD1. Germline loops: CDR1 SEHNR, CDR2 FQNEAQ (reference sequence). V trimming: 5 bases; J trimming: 7 bases; junction bases outside the gene matches: 7. This CDR3 region has 15 residues. DNA of the CDR3: TGTGCCAGCAGCACTACCGGGACAGGGGTTGAAAAACTGTTTTTT. This codes for CASSTTGTGVEKLFF. Supplemented by reference TRBV7-9 and TRBJ1-4, the full variable domain reads DTGVSQNPRHKITKRGQNVTFRCDPISEHNRLYWYRQTLGQGPEFLTYFQNEAQLEKSRLLSDRFSAERPKGSFSTLEIQRTEQGDSAMYLCASSTTGTGVEKLFFGSGTQLSVL.

This clonotype was observed many times. The V and J genes are TRBV11-2 and TRBJ2-1, with D perhaps matching TRBD1 (5 bases). V lost 2 bases and J 9 bases, leaving 17 bases between the germline ends. This CDR3 spans 15 amino acids. The V gene's germline CDR1 is SGHAT and CDR2 FQNNGV. The DNA of the CDR3 is TGTGCCAGCAGCTTAACGCAGGGATCCTTGGGTGAGCAGTTCTTC. Protein sequence: CASSLTQGSLGEQFF.